This TCR beta chain was obtained from a study of CD8 T cells in ankylosing spondylitis. Findings and limits, study-wide: A motif in TCR beta, a set of seven to nine highly homologous variants, appeared characteristic of ankylosing spondylitis blood.

Quantitative molecular-barcoded 5'-RACE generated the TCR beta libraries. TCRdb passed the 5' RACE reads through MiXCR, listing each CDR3 protein once. The profile shows roughly 120,000 distinct CDR3 sequences, about an eighth of them singletons. V was pared by 4 bases and J by 4 bases, with 7 bases between. The CDR3 covers 12 residues. Germline V gene data show CDR1 as SGHVS and CDR2 as FNYEAQ. On this clonotype: Its antigen remains unknown.

The source material was blood, either unsorted or a sorted T cell fraction (not recorded which). This receptor was obtained from a female donor with ankylosing spondylitis or in good health (not recorded which). This chain uses TRBV7-6 with TRBJ2-5; D call uncertain. The CDR3 reads CASSSVGETQYF. Written as DNA, the CDR3 is TGTGCCAGCAGCTCCGTTGGAGAGACCCAGTACTTC.